Listed below are T cell receptor beta chains from one sample, sequenced in a study of beta chain features in type 1 diabetes. Clones were read by immunoSEQ multiplex PCR, and TCRdb kept only the in-frame ones, dropping some. The data show 130,000 to 150,000 clones, about 13% seen once. The sample comprised central memory CD4+ T cells from blood. The receptors shown here come from a young man with type 1 diabetes. Each CDR3 is given with its conserved first and last residue. Each record gives: J gene, V gene, clone size, D gene, CDR3 DNA, CDR3 protein. The D gene is left open where the match is weak. Expanded clones get a size class; other rows say once, few or many, or leave the size out.

>TRBJ2-5|TRBV28|-|TRBD2
TGTGCCAGCAGACCCCATCGGCTAGCGGGGAGAAAAGAGACCCAGTACTTC
CASRPHRLAGRKETQYF
>TRBJ2-3|TRBV30|-|-
TGTGCCTGGAGTGTACTAGGAGATACGCAGTATTTT
CAWSVLGDTQYF
>TRBJ2-2|TRBV30|many|-
TGTGCCTGGAAGGAGGGTATGGACACCGGGGAGCTGTTTTTT
CAWKEGMDTGELFF
>TRBJ2-2|TRBV5-1|many|-
TGCGCCAGCAGCCGAGGACTGGACACCGGGGAGCTGTTTTTT
CASSRGLDTGELFF
>TRBJ2-5|TRBV29-1|-|-
TGCAGCGTTCACACCGTCAGCGAACCAAAAGAGACCCAGTACTTC
CSVHTVSEPKETQYF
>TRBJ2-7|TRBV4-2|-|TRBD1
TGTGCCACCGGGGACAGGGGAAGATCTTACGAGCAGTACTTC
CATGDRGRSYEQYF
>TRBJ2-3|TRBV30|-|-
TGTGCCTGGAATGCGGGGTTTAGCACAGATACGCAGTATTTT
CAWNAGFSTDTQYF
>TRBJ2-1|TRBV2|-|-
TGTGCCAGCAGTGAAGCGGCTGGAAGGGCTTTGTCCTACAATGAGCAGTTCTTC
CASSEAAGRALSYNEQFF
>TRBJ2-1|TRBV5-1|-|-
TGCGCCAGCAGCTTGACGGGGAGCCCCGATGATGAGCAGTTCTTC
CASSLTGSPDDEQFF
>TRBJ1-3|TRBV18|few|-
TGTGCCAGCTCACAGGGCTCTGGAAACACCATATATTTT
CASSQGSGNTIYF
>TRBJ1-1|TRBV25-1|-|TRBD1
TGTGCCAGCAGACCGCCCGGGACAGGGGGGTTAACTGAAGCTTTCTTT
CASRPPGTGGLTEAFF
>TRBJ2-5|TRBV4-1|-|-
TGCGCCAGCAGCCCAAGCCCGGGAAGCGAGACCCAGTACTTC
CASSPSPGSETQYF
>TRBJ2-7|TRBV6-5|few|TRBD1
TGTGCCAGCACCCCCGGGACAGGGAGGGACGAGCAGTACTTC
CASTPGTGRDEQYF
>TRBJ1-1|TRBV7-2|-|-
TGTGCCAGCAGCTTAGGAAGCAGCACTGAAGCTTTCTTT
CASSLGSSTEAFF
>TRBJ1-5|TRBV9|few|TRBD1
TGTGCCAGCAGCATTACAGGGGAGGGTCAGCCCCAGCATTTT
CASSITGEGQPQHF
>TRBJ2-5|TRBV7-3|few|-
TGTGCCAGCAGCCCCTACCGGCTGCAACAAGAGACCCAGTACTTC
CASSPYRLQQETQYF
>TRBJ1-2|TRBV6-5|-|-
TGTGCCACCCGACAGCGCCCGATCTATGGCTACACCTTC
CATRQRPIYGYTF
>TRBJ1-2|TRBV5-4|-|-
TGTGCCAGCAGCTTGAATTCAGGGGTCTATGGCTACACCTTC
CASSLNSGVYGYTF
>TRBJ1-1|TRBV5-4|-|TRBD1
TGTGCCAGCAGCTTCCGGGACAGGTTGAACACTGAAGCTTTCTTT
CASSFRDRLNTEAFF
>TRBJ2-5|TRBV7-3|-|-
TGTGCCAGCAGCTTAGCCCCCTTGGACCGGCAAGAGACCCAGTACTTC
CASSLAPLDRQETQYF
>TRBJ1-5|TRBV15|many|-
TGTGCCACCAGCCGCCCGGGGGTTGCGCCCCAGCATTTT
CATSRPGVAPQHF
>TRBJ2-5|TRBV6-1|-|-
TGTGCCAGCAGTGAACGGGGGCAGCACCAAGAGACCCAGTACTTC
CASSERGQHQETQYF
>TRBJ1-4|TRBV19|-|-
TGTGCCAGTAGTGTTACATGGAGGGCTGGTGAAAAACTGTTTTTT
CASSVTWRAGEKLFF
>TRBJ2-7|TRBV27|-|TRBD2
TGTGCCAGTCGGTTGGGGCGGACTAGCTCCTACGAGCAGTACTTC
CASRLGRTSSYEQYF
>TRBJ1-1|TRBV25-1|-|-
TGTGCCAGCCAAGCCGTGATCGACACTGAAGCTTTCTTT
CASQAVIDTEAFF
>TRBJ1-4|TRBV5-1|-|-
TGCGCCAGCAGCTTGGGACAAGTAGAAAAACTGTTTTTT
CASSLGQVEKLFF
>TRBJ1-1|TRBV7-6|few|-
TGTGCCAGCAGCCCCCTAGGGCCCATGAACACTGAAGCTTTCTTT
CASSPLGPMNTEAFF
>TRBJ2-5|TRBV5-6|once|-
TGTGCCAGCAGCCCCCCAGGAGGACAAGAGACCCAGTACTTC
CASSPPGGQETQYF
>TRBJ1-1|TRBV10-3|few|-
TGTGCCATCAGTGAAGCAAGAGAAGCTTTCTTT
CAISEAREAFF
>TRBJ1-1|TRBV29-1|few|TRBD1
TGCAGCGTCGGCAATGACAGGGGCTCTGAAGCTTTCTTT
CSVGNDRGSEAFF
>TRBJ1-2|TRBV13|few|-
TGTGCCAGCAGCTCCCGGACACTTTCGGGTGGCTACACCTTC
CASSSRTLSGGYTF
>TRBJ1-6|TRBV11-3|-|-
TGTGCCAGCCACAAGAGGAATTCACCCCTCCACTTT
CASHKRNSPLHF
>TRBJ1-1|TRBV23-1|few|TRBD1
TGCGCCAGCAGTCCCGGGGACAGTACGAGTGCTTTCTTT
CASSPGDSTSAFF
>TRBJ1-3|TRBV11-2|few|-
TGTGCCAGCAGCTTAGTGGGGGGAGCTGGAAACACCATATATTTT
CASSLVGGAGNTIYF
>TRBJ2-5|TRBV11-2|-|TRBD1
TGTGCCAGCAGCTTAGGCAGGGGGCTACACGGGACCCAGTACTTC
CASSLGRGLHGTQYF
>TRBJ1-1|TRBV7-9|-|-
TGTGCCAGCAGCTTATGGGGCGACACTGAAGCTTTCTTT
CASSLWGDTEAFF
>TRBJ2-7|TRBV7-9|-|-
TGTGCCAGCAGCTTAGGAGGGGTCTACGAGCAGTACTTC
CASSLGGVYEQYF
>TRBJ2-3|TRBV4-1|-|-
TGCGCCAGCAGCCAAGCTCGGGACGATCTCACAGATACGCAGTATTTT
CASSQARDDLTDTQYF
>TRBJ2-3|TRBV28|few|TRBD2
TGTGCCAGCAGAGATAGCGGGGGGGGTAATACGCAGTATTTT
CASRDSGGGNTQYF
>TRBJ1-2|TRBV13|-|-
TGTGCCAGCAGCTTAGGAGTCCAGGAGAACTATGGCTACACCTTC
CASSLGVQENYGYTF
>TRBJ2-1|TRBV2|few|-
TGTGCCAGCAGTGTATCTCTATCCTACAATGAGCAGTTCTTC
CASSVSLSYNEQFF
>TRBJ1-1|TRBV7-9|few|-
TGTGCCAGCAGCTTAAGTCAGATTATGAACACTGAAGCTTTCTTT
CASSLSQIMNTEAFF
>TRBJ1-2|TRBV11-2|few|-
TGTGCCAGCAGCTCGGTCCGGTCAACTCCCCAGAGCGGCTACACCTTC
CASSSVRSTPQSGYTF
>TRBJ1-5|TRBV2|-|-
TGTGCCAGCTGTGAAGGGGTGAGTCAGCCCCAGCATTTT
CASCEGVSQPQHF
>TRBJ1-2|TRBV30|-|-
TGTGCCTGGAGTGTACAATCGGGGTTTTATGGCTACACCTTC
CAWSVQSGFYGYTF
>TRBJ1-2|TRBV6-4|-|-
TGTGCCAGCAGTGAACAGGAGGGGAATGGCTACACCTTC
CASSEQEGNGYTF
>TRBJ1-1|TRBV7-8|few|-
TGTGCCAGCAGCTTTGCGACAGCTTCGAACACTGAAGCTTTCTTT
CASSFATASNTEAFF
>TRBJ2-4|TRBV7-9|few|-
TGTGCCAGCAGCCTCGGACAAGACTTAGCCAAAAACATTCAGTACTTC
CASSLGQDLAKNIQYF
>TRBJ1-2|TRBV19|few|-
TGTGCCAGTAGTACCGATCTCTATGGCTACACCTTC
CASSTDLYGYTF
>TRBJ2-7|TRBV5-1|once|TRBD1
TGCGCCAGCAGCTCCCTTGGACAGGCCTCCTACGAGCAGTACTTC
CASSSLGQASYEQYF
>TRBJ2-1|TRBV30|-|TRBD2
TGTGCCTGGAGTGTACGGCGGGGGGTTTTGAATGAGCAGTTCTTC
CAWSVRRGVLNEQFF
>TRBJ1-2|TRBV6-6|-|-
TGTGCCAGCAGGGCTCGGGACGGAGGGTCCTATGGCTACACCTTC
CASRARDGGSYGYTF
>TRBJ2-3|TRBV5-8|many|TRBD1
TGTGCCAGCAGCTTCCCTGATCAGGGGGCAGGAAGCACAGATACGCAGTATTTT
CASSFPDQGAGSTDTQYF
>TRBJ2-3|TRBV29-1|-|TRBD2
TGCAGCGTTGGGGGGGGAAGCACAGATACGCAGTATTTT
CSVGGGSTDTQYF